These 32 T cell receptor beta chains came from one sample sequenced in a study of Ad26.COV2.S vaccination and SARS-CoV-2 variants. TCRdb's copy holds only in-frame clones and misses some; the assay was immunoSEQ multiplex PCR. The data show over 400,000 clones, less than 95% seen once. Documented treatment: around 19 received Ad26.COV2.S at low or high dose, single or two shots; roughly 5 received placebo; per-sample allocation not given. Collection of the samples took place on day 63 after the first injection of vaccine or placebo. The specimen comprised peripheral blood, sampled in a trial of Ad26.COV2.S vaccine versus placebo. Receptors were obtained from a person between 18 and 60 years old who received the Ad26.COV2.S COVID-19 vaccine or a placebo.

This clone was picked up one time. The rearrangement uses TRBV2 and TRBJ2-1, with a weak D call TRBD2 (6 bases). Trimming took 6 bases from V and 10 from J, leaving 19 bases between them. This CDR3 spans 14 amino acids. Germline lookup yields CDR1 SNHLY and CDR2 FYNNEI. The CDR3 region is CASRGLQGLGEQFF. CDR3 in DNA: TGTGCCAGCAGGGGACTCCAGGGATTAGGGGAGCAGTTCTTC.

This chain joins TRBV7-9 and TRBJ2-1; 10 bases match TRBD1. The CDR3 runs to 17 residues. V gave up 3 bases and J gave up 3 bases; unmatched junction bases: 8. Germline lookup yields CDR1 SEHNR and CDR2 FQNEAQ (reference sequence). This CDR3 is CASSFYLGQGDYNEQFF. CDR3 DNA sequence: TGTGCCAGCAGCTTTTACCTAGGACAGGGGGACTACAATGAGCAGTTCTTC.

The V call is TRBV7-2, the J call TRBJ2-5; TRBD1 or TRBD2 may be the D gene (5 bases each). CDR1 and CDR2 from the germline V gene are SGHTA and FQGNSA. Trimming took 5 bases from V and 3 from J, leaving 16 bases between them. This CDR3 comprises 15 residues. The CDR3 spells CASSPVPGAEETQYF. The CDR3 region has the DNA TGTGCCAGCAGCCCAGTACCCGGGGCCGAAGAGACCCAGTACTTC.

The J gene is TRBJ2-7, the V gene TRBV28, with TRBD2 matching over 11 bases. The V and J ends lost 4 bases and 7 bases, in that order; junction bases with no gene match: 6. From germline, CDR1 is MDHEN and CDR2 SYDVKM. This CDR3 contains 14 residues. The CDR3 loop reads CASSSLAGAEEQYF. For the CDR3, the DNA is TGTGCCAGCAGTTCACTAGCGGGAGCGGAGGAGCAGTACTTC.

V gene TRBV5-4 combines with J gene TRBJ2-3; D is perhaps TRBD1 or TRBD2 (5 bases each). V was clipped by 4 bases and J by 2 bases, with 11 bases between them. CDR3 length: 14 residues. From germline, CDR1 is SGHNT and CDR2 YYREEE (reference sequence). This chain's CDR3 is CASSTGRATDTQYF. In DNA, the CDR3 is TGTGCCAGCAGCACGGGACGTGCCACAGATACGCAGTATTTT.

This rearrangement joins TRBV7-6 to TRBJ2-2; D is unresolved. The length of the CDR3 is 16 residues. Germline V lookup: CDR1 SGHVS, CDR2 FNYEAQ. V gave up 3 bases and J gave up 0 bases, with 11 bases separating them. CDR3 in amino acids: CASSFSGWTNTGELFF. The CDR3 DNA reads TGTGCCAGCAGCTTTAGTGGGTGGACGAACACCGGGGAGCTGTTTTTT.

Only a few counts were recorded for this clone. The chain has TRBV30 and TRBJ2-5; 14 positions match TRBD2. The CDR3 is made up of 16 amino acids. Trimming removed 5 bases from V and 3 bases from J; junction bases left unmatched: 8. Germline lookup yields CDR1 GTSNPN and CDR2 SVGIG (reference sequence). As DNA, the CDR3 is TGTGCCTGGGGGACGACTAGCGGGAGGGCCGAAGAGACCCAGTACTTC. Translating it yields CAWGTTSGRAEETQYF.

The J gene is TRBJ2-3, the V gene TRBV19, with TRBD1 matching over 10 bases. V was clipped by 6 bases and J by 5 bases; unmatched bases: 5. The length of the CDR3 is 14 residues. Germline CDR1 reads LNHDA; CDR2 reads SQIVND (reference sequence). The CDR3 protein is CASRDRGRGDTQYF. Here the CDR3 DNA reads TGTGCCAGTAGAGACAGGGGGCGAGGAGATACGCAGTATTTT.

V is TRBV15 and J is TRBJ2-7; 8 nucleotides align to TRBD2. With 0 bases clipped from V and 4 bases from J, the junction kept 17 bases outside the gene matches. This CDR3 contains 19 residues. Germline CDR1 and CDR2: LNHNV and YYDKDF (reference sequence). As DNA, the CDR3 is TGTGCCACCAGCAGAGATTGGGATAGCGGGGCCGTTCGGGTTTACGAGCAGTACTTC. Translation: CATSRDWDSGAVRVYEQYF. Full variable domain (missing parts from reference TRBV15 and TRBJ2-7): DAMVIQNPRYQVTQFGKPVTLSCSQTLNHNVMYWYQQKSSQAPKLLFHYYDKDFNNEADTPDNFQSRRPNTSFCFLDIRSPGLGDTAMYLCATSRDWDSGAVRVYEQYFGPGTRLTVT.

The chain combines TRBV27 with TRBJ2-7; 12 nucleotides agree with TRBD2. CDR1 and CDR2 (germline): MNHEY, SMNVEV (reference sequence). The trim removed 2 bases at V and 1 base at J, leaving 3 bases unmatched. This CDR3 is 16 amino acids long. The CDR3 protein is CASSLTGLAGSYEQYF. DNA of the CDR3: TGTGCCAGCAGTTTAACGGGACTAGCGGGTTCCTACGAGCAGTACTTC.

The chain carries TRBV28 and TRBJ2-7; 8 nucleotides agree with TRBD2. V dropped 6 bases and J dropped 0; count of bases not matched to a gene: 7. Germline-derived CDR1 and CDR2 are MDHEN and SYDVKM. This CDR3 spans 15 amino acids. CDR3 sequence: CASSPNREGSYEQYF. CDR3 coding DNA: TGTGCCAGCAGCCCCAACCGGGAGGGCTCCTACGAGCAGTACTTC.

This chain joins TRBV20-1 and TRBJ2-1; D unclear. Germline values: CDR1 DFQATT, CDR2 SNEGSKA (reference sequence). This CDR3 is 12 amino acids long. V shed 3 bases and J shed 5 bases, with 8 bases lying between them. The CDR3 DNA sequence: TGCAGTGCTAGTTTCCACGACAATGAGCAGTTCTTC. Its protein product is CSASFHDNEQFF.

The rearrangement uses TRBV4-3 and TRBJ2-3, with D possibly being TRBD2 (6 bases). V was clipped by 3 bases and J by 2 bases, with 9 bases between them. The germline V gene has CDR1 LGHNA and CDR2 YSLEER. The CDR3 loop spans 14 amino acids. In DNA, the CDR3 is TGCGCCAGCAGCCAGCGGGACCCCACAGATACGCAGTATTTT. Translation gives CASSQRDPTDTQYF.

This chain links TRBV21-1 with TRBJ1-5; the table gives TRBD1 as D, unverified against the DNA. TRBV21-1 is a pseudogene. This CDR3 contains 15 residues. For the CDR3, the DNA is TGTGCCAGCAGCAAAGGCTCAGGGGTGAATCAGCCCCAGCATTTT. Its protein product is CASSKGSGVNQPQHF.

The chain is built from TRBV27 and TRBJ1-5; no clear D. Germline CDR1 reads MNHEY; CDR2 reads SMNVEV (reference sequence). The CDR3 consists of 15 residues. Trimming left V 0 bases short and J 6 bases short, with 12 bases between. This chain's CDR3 is CASSLSVGSGQPQHF. CDR3 DNA: TGTGCCAGCAGTTTATCAGTGGGGAGCGGTCAGCCCCAGCATTTT.

V is TRBV5-5 and J is TRBJ1-1; D uncertain. Germline V gene data show CDR1 as SGHKS and CDR2 as YYEKEE (reference sequence). Trimming stripped 3 bases from V and 0 bases from J, with 6 bases between. The CDR3 loop spans 13 amino acids. DNA of the CDR3: TGTGCCAGCAGCTCGGAAATGAACACTGAAGCTTTCTTT. Amino acid sequence: CASSSEMNTEAFF.

V usage is TRBV2 and J usage is TRBJ2-5; D is unresolved. The CDR3 covers 11 residues. The V end was cut by 8 bases, the J end by 3 bases, with 7 bases between. Germline-derived CDR1 and CDR2 are SNHLY and FYNNEI. CDR3 region: CASGVEETQYF. Written as DNA, the CDR3 is TGTGCCAGCGGAGTGGAAGAGACCCAGTACTTC.

The CDR3 spells CASSPTGTASGNTIYF. The DNA of the CDR3 is TGTGCCAGCAGCCCGACGGGGACGGCCTCTGGAAACACCATATATTTT. The chain employs TRBV7-9 and TRBJ1-3; possible D gene TRBD1, 5 bases. Germline lookup yields CDR1 SEHNR and CDR2 FQNEAQ (reference sequence). The CDR3 is 16 amino acids. Trimming stripped 5 bases from V and 0 bases from J, with 14 bases between.

This sequence joins TRBV19 and TRBJ2-1, with TRBD1 as a possible D gene (5 bases). CDR1 and CDR2 from the germline V gene are LNHDA and SQIVND (reference sequence). The CDR3 is made up of 14 amino acids. V gave up 5 bases and J gave up 8 bases, with 16 bases separating them. In DNA form, the CDR3 reads TGTGCCAGTAGTGGGGCCCTCTCCCCCTATGAGCAGTTCTTC. It encodes CASSGALSPYEQFF.

This chain connects TRBV27 to TRBJ1-5; 9 bases match TRBD1. This CDR3 has 16 residues. The V and J ends lost 5 bases and 1 base, in that order; junction bases with no gene match: 6. Looked up from germline, CDR1 is MNHEY and CDR2 is SMNVEV (reference sequence). This CDR3 is CASSPAQGASNQPQHF. The CDR3, as DNA: TGTGCCAGCAGTCCGGCACAGGGGGCGAGCAATCAGCCCCAGCATTTT.

This chain joins TRBV7-6 and TRBJ2-2; D might be TRBD2 (6 bases). The CDR3 spans 16 residues. V lost 4 bases and J lost 0, with 12 bases in between. Germline V gene sequence: CDR1 SGHVS, CDR2 FNYEAQ. The DNA of the CDR3 is TGTGCCAGCAGCTCAAGGGACTGGCCGAACACCGGGGAGCTGTTTTTT. This codes for CASSSRDWPNTGELFF.

The chain uses TRBV15 and TRBJ2-5, with D unresolved. The CDR3 is made up of 12 amino acids. CDR1 and CDR2 (germline): LNHNV, YYDKDF (reference sequence). Trimming cost V 0 bases and J 7 bases, with 6 bases left between them. The CDR3 here is CATSRDRTTQYF. The DNA for the CDR3 is TGTGCCACCAGCAGAGACCGGACGACCCAGTACTTC.

The chain recombines TRBV6-4 with TRBJ2-1, with 14 bases fitting TRBD2. This CDR3 is built from 15 residues. The germline gives CDR1 MRHNA, CDR2 SNTAGT. V lost 6 bases, J lost 10 bases, and 8 bases stayed unmatched. CDR3 coding DNA: TGTGCCAGCAGCGGCCAGGGACTAGCGGGAGAGGAGCAGTTCTTC. Translation: CASSGQGLAGEEQFF.

Only one count was recorded for this clone. The rearrangement uses TRBV18 and TRBJ2-5, with D maybe TRBD2 (6 bases). CDR1 is KGHSH and CDR2 is LQKENI in the germline V gene. V was pared by 0 bases and J by 5 bases, with 16 bases between. CDR3 length: 16 residues. The CDR3 sequence: CASSPPAKGGGETQYF. The CDR3 DNA sequence: TGTGCCAGCTCACCACCGGCAAAGGGTGGAGGGGAGACCCAGTACTTC.

This sequence joins TRBV6-2 or TRBV6-3 and TRBJ2-7, with TRBD2 identical over 9 bases. V was pared by 5 bases and J by 4 bases, with 6 bases of the junction left unmatched. In germline, CDR1 is MNHEY, CDR2 SVGEGT. This CDR3 region has 14 residues. DNA for the CDR3: TGTGCCAGCAGTAAAACTAGCGGGCCTTACGAGCAGTACTTC. This encodes CASSKTSGPYEQYF.

This clone was observed a handful of times. This chain joins TRBV5-4 and TRBJ2-7; 11 bases are a match to TRBD2. J lost 2 bases, V lost 5 bases, and 6 bases had no gene match. CDR3 length: 15 amino acids. From germline, CDR1 is SGHNT and CDR2 YYREEE (reference sequence). The CDR3 protein is CASRSGTSGTYEQYF. Here the CDR3 DNA reads TGTGCCAGCAGGTCCGGGACTAGCGGAACCTACGAGCAGTACTTC.

This clone occurred once. The chain links TRBV6-4 to TRBJ2-2; TRBD1 agrees at 7 bases. The ends lost 5 bases at V and 0 bases at J; junction bases unmatched: 6. Germline assignment: CDR1 MRHNA and CDR2 SNTAGT. The CDR3 is 16 residues long. The CDR3 region has the DNA TGTGCCAGCAGTCGAACCCAGGGGGCGAACACCGGGGAGCTGTTTTTT. It codes for CASSRTQGANTGELFF.

The chain has TRBV7-3 and TRBJ2-5; no clear D gene. This CDR3 has 13 residues. V was pared by 5 bases and J by 0 bases, with 7 bases between. Germline CDR1 reads SGHTA; CDR2 reads FQGTGA. Here the CDR3 DNA reads TGTGCCAGCAGCCTTTCCAACCAAGAGACCCAGTACTTC. As protein: CASSLSNQETQYF.

The chain is built from TRBV28 and TRBJ1-1, with D possibly being TRBD1 (6 bases). The CDR3 consists of 13 residues. Per germline, CDR1 MDHEN and CDR2 SYDVKM. The V gene lost 5 bases and the J gene lost 8 bases, with 15 bases spanning the gap. The CDR3 nucleotides are TGTGCCAGCAGTGGGGTAGGGGGGATAGAAGCTTTCTTT. Its translation: CASSGVGGIEAFF.

The chain uses TRBV5-4 and TRBJ2-7, with 13 bases that match TRBD2. The CDR3 extends over 15 amino acids. Per the germline V gene, CDR1 is SGHNT and CDR2 is YYREEE (reference sequence). V dropped 4 bases and J dropped 5; count of bases not matched to a gene: 6. This chain's CDR3 is CASSTGLAGEDEQYF. In DNA, the CDR3 is TGTGCCAGCAGCACCGGACTAGCGGGAGAAGACGAGCAGTACTTC.

This chain links TRBV11-3 with TRBJ2-3, with 13 positions matching TRBD2. Looked up from germline, CDR1 is SGHNT and CDR2 is YENEEA. The CDR3 length is 15 residues. V shed 5 bases and J 6 bases; nucleotides not matched to a gene: 5. CDR3 sequence: CASSQGTSGTDTQYF. For the CDR3, the DNA is TGTGCCAGCAGCCAAGGGACTAGCGGGACGGATACGCAGTATTTT.

The V and J genes are TRBV6-6 and TRBJ2-7; the match to TRBD2 covers 12 bases. J gave up 7 bases and V 7 bases, and 2 bases lay outside the gene matches. Germline CDR1 and CDR2: MNHNY and SVGAGI (reference sequence). The CDR3 contains 12 residues. For the CDR3, the DNA is TGTGCCAGCACCCTAGCGGGAGGGGAGCAGTACTTC. Translating it yields CASTLAGGEQYF.